Listed below are T cell receptor beta chains from one sample, sequenced in a study of cytomegalovirus exposure and HLA in healthy donors. TCRdb keeps only in-frame clones here, not all; method: immunoSEQ multiplex PCR. The sample lists some 260,000 clones, more than 85% occurring once. The sample was PBMCs. Receptors originate from a man aged 18 to 35 in good health and CMV-seropositive. Both conserved end residues are part of each CDR3. The D gene is left open where the match is weak. Clone size, where shown, is once, few, many, or a class for clones that have expanded.

clone_size	v_call	j_call	d_call	cdr3_aa	cdr3_nt
.	TRBV9	TRBJ1-2	.	CASSVEGSDYGYTF	TGTGCCAGCAGCGTAGAAGGGTCGGACTATGGCTACACCTTC
.	TRBV4-2	TRBJ1-2	.	CASSQDMGRGYTF	TGTGCCAGCAGCCAAGATATGGGGAGGGGCTACACCTTC
.	TRBV15	TRBJ1-1	.	CATSRGGDTEAFF	TGTGCCACCAGCAGAGGGGGGGACACTGAAGCTTTCTTT
.	TRBV27	TRBJ2-1	.	CASSLYSTNEQFF	TGTGCCAGCAGTTTGTATAGTACCAATGAGCAGTTCTTC
.	TRBV6-6	TRBJ1-5	TRBD1	CASSYVGQGVASQHF	TGTGCCAGCAGTTACGTCGGGCAGGGGGTAGCATCCCAGCATTTT
.	TRBV5-6	TRBJ1-5	TRBD1	CASSATGLSQPQHF	TGTGCCAGCAGCGCGACAGGGCTCAGTCAGCCCCAGCATTTT
.	TRBV4-3	TRBJ1-2	.	CASSPYRGGANGYTF	TGCGCCAGCAGCCCTTACCGTGGGGGGGCAAATGGCTACACCTTC
.	TRBV5-1	TRBJ1-3	.	CASSLDLSYSGNTIYF	TGCGCCAGCAGCTTGGATCTATCCTACTCTGGAAACACCATATATTTT
.	TRBV27	TRBJ1-2	.	CASRAGGQSYGYTF	TGTGCCAGCAGAGCCGGGGGGCAAAGCTATGGCTACACCTTC
.	TRBV27	TRBJ2-7	TRBD1	CASSLDRGSNEQYF	TGTGCCAGCAGTTTGGACAGGGGTTCCAACGAGCAGTACTTC
.	TRBV7-2	TRBJ2-7	TRBD2	CASSPRGSGKYEQYF	TGTGCCAGCAGCCCTCGGGGTAGCGGGAAGTACGAGCAGTACTTC
.	TRBV15	TRBJ2-5	TRBD2	CATTQGLASLETQYF	TGTGCCACCACCCAGGGACTAGCGTCTCTGGAGACCCAGTACTTC
.	TRBV5-1	TRBJ2-7	.	CASSPRDSINEQYF	TGCGCCAGCAGCCCCCGGGACTCCATTAACGAGCAGTACTTC
.	TRBV7-8	TRBJ2-1	.	CASSPGPFNAYNEQFF	TGTGCCAGCAGCCCGGGCCCGTTTAATGCCTACAATGAGCAGTTCTTC
once	TRBV30	TRBJ1-1	.	CAWSPWGARVNTEAFF	TGTGCCTGGAGTCCCTGGGGGGCGAGGGTGAACACTGAAGCTTTCTTT
few	TRBV30	TRBJ1-2	.	CAWSVLDYGYTF	TGTGCCTGGAGTGTACTGGACTATGGCTACACCTTC
.	TRBV6-4	TRBJ2-7	TRBD1	CASSPDRASYEQYF	TGTGCCAGCAGTCCGGACAGGGCCTCCTACGAGCAGTACTTC
.	TRBV7-8	TRBJ2-7	TRBD1	CASSKKDRGESGYEQYF	TGTGCCAGCAGCAAGAAGGACAGGGGGGAATCGGGATACGAGCAGTACTTC
.	TRBV6-6	TRBJ1-5	.	CASSPQTGGQPQHF	TGTGCCAGCAGCCCCCAAACGGGGGGTCAGCCCCAGCATTTT
.	TRBV19	TRBJ2-7	.	CASSMRQDGYEQYF	TGTGCCAGTAGTATGCGGCAGGACGGCTACGAGCAGTACTTC
.	TRBV28	TRBJ1-1	.	CASSRNTEAFF	TGTGCCAGCAGCAGGAACACTGAAGCTTTCTTT
once	TRBV25-1	TRBJ2-1	.	CASSEWRGTGYNEQFF	TGTGCCAGCAGTGAGTGGCGGGGGACAGGATACAATGAGCAGTTCTTC
.	TRBV6-1	TRBJ1-1	.	CASSSQGANTEAFF	TGTGCCAGCAGTAGCCAGGGAGCGAACACTGAAGCTTTCTTT
.	TRBV5-1	TRBJ2-2	TRBD2	CASSGTSGVTGELFF	TGCGCCAGCTCAGGGACTAGCGGGGTCACCGGGGAGCTGTTTTTT
few	TRBV27	TRBJ1-2	TRBD1	CASSPYRQGLGSTF	TGTGCCAGCAGTCCCTACCGACAGGGACTTGGAAGCACCTTC
once	TRBV29-1	TRBJ1-5	TRBD1	CSVRQGGQPQHF	TGCAGCGTCCGACAGGGGGGCCAGCCCCAGCATTTT
once	TRBV15	TRBJ2-5	.	CATSRYLETQYF	TGTGCCACCAGCAGGTATTTGGAGACCCAGTACTTC
.	TRBV5-1	TRBJ1-2	.	CASSLKDYGYTF	TGTGCCAGCAGCTTGAAAGATTATGGCTACACCTTC
few	TRBV27	TRBJ2-4	.	CASSLNSVGAKNIQYF	TGTGCCAGCAGTTTAAACTCTGTAGGAGCCAAAAACATTCAGTACTTC
once	TRBV11-2	TRBJ2-1	TRBD2	CASRAAFGGRAREQFF	TGTGCCAGCAGGGCCGCATTTGGCGGGAGGGCCCGTGAGCAGTTCTTC
.	TRBV4-1	TRBJ2-5	.	CASSPVLGGSRGETQYF	TGCGCCAGCAGCCCTGTTTTAGGCGGTTCGAGGGGGGAGACCCAGTACTTC
.	TRBV11-3	TRBJ1-1	.	CASSLERTSEAFF	TGTGCCAGCAGCTTAGAACGGACGTCTGAAGCTTTCTTT
.	TRBV7-2	TRBJ1-1	.	CASSLRGVYTEAFF	TGTGCCAGCAGCTTGAGGGGGGTTTACACTGAAGCTTTCTTT
.	TRBV29-1	TRBJ1-1	.	CSVDFGGLRNTEAFF	TGCAGCGTTGATTTCGGGGGCTTAAGGAACACTGAAGCTTTCTTT
.	TRBV29-1	TRBJ1-1	.	CSATIGADEAFF	TGCAGCGCAACCATAGGGGCGGATGAAGCTTTCTTT
.	TRBV5-1	TRBJ2-7	.	CASSSGLREYREQYF	TGCGCCAGCAGCTCCGGACTGAGGGAGTATCGCGAGCAGTACTTC
.	TRBV28	TRBJ2-3	TRBD1	CASRGKGQGADTQYF	TGTGCCAGCAGAGGTAAGGGACAGGGGGCTGATACGCAGTATTTT
few	TRBV7-9	TRBJ2-7	.	CASSLGTRQYF	TGTGCCAGCAGCTTAGGGACTCGGCAGTACTTC
.	TRBV15	TRBJ2-5	.	CATSRVGGIETQYF	TGTGCCACCAGCAGAGTAGGGGGAATCGAGACCCAGTACTTC
.	TRBV6-4	TRBJ1-1	.	CASREQGGNTEAFF	TGTGCCAGCAGGGAACAGGGAGGGAACACTGAAGCTTTCTTT
.	TRBV28	TRBJ1-1	.	CASSFMVKNTEAFF	TGTGCCAGCAGTTTTATGGTCAAGAACACTGAAGCTTTCTTT
.	TRBV7-2	TRBJ2-7	TRBD1	CASSLSPGQIHEQYF	TGTGCCAGCAGCTTAAGCCCGGGACAGATACACGAGCAGTACTTC
.	TRBV27	TRBJ2-1	.	CASSYSRGISYNEQFF	TGTGCCAGCAGTTATTCCCGCGGAATCTCCTACAATGAGCAGTTCTTC
.	TRBV5-1	TRBJ2-3	.	CASSQGLAEQYF	TGCGCCAGCAGCCAGGGGCTAGCAGAGCAGTATTTT
.	TRBV9	TRBJ1-2	.	CASSEQGSNYGYTF	TGTGCCAGCAGCGAGCAGGGATCCAACTATGGCTACACCTTC
.	TRBV5-6	TRBJ2-5	.	CASTPRKAGQETQYF	TGTGCCAGCACCCCAAGGAAAGCTGGCCAAGAGACCCAGTACTTC
.	TRBV5-1	TRBJ2-7	.	CASSFGGSSYEQYF	TGCGCCAGCAGCTTCGGTGGGAGCTCTTACGAGCAGTACTTC
.	TRBV6-5	TRBJ2-5	.	CASSYSRSETQYF	TGTGCCAGCAGTTACTCGCGGTCAGAGACCCAGTACTTC
.	TRBV5-6	TRBJ1-1	.	CASSLQAEEAFF	TGTGCCAGCAGCTTGCAAGCTGAGGAAGCTTTCTTT
.	TRBV7-2	TRBJ2-4	.	CASSLESGWAKNIQYF	TGTGCCAGCAGCTTAGAATCAGGGTGGGCCAAAAACATTCAGTACTTC
.	TRBV7-7	TRBJ2-2	.	CASSLAGWGELFF	TGTGCCAGCAGCTTAGCGGGATGGGGGGAGCTGTTTTTT
.	TRBV30	TRBJ1-2	.	CAWSSSVGGYTF	TGTGCCTGGAGTTCATCTGTCGGTGGCTACACCTTC
.	TRBV28	TRBJ2-5	TRBD1	CASNTRTGGMETQYF	TGTGCCAGTAACACTAGGACAGGGGGCATGGAGACCCAGTACTTC
.	TRBV6-1	TRBJ2-1	TRBD2	CAIKTSGAYNEQFF	TGTGCCATCAAGACTAGCGGGGCCTACAATGAGCAGTTCTTC
.	TRBV7-9	TRBJ1-2	.	CASSPLRSGYTF	TGTGCCAGCAGCCCCCTCAGGTCGGGCTACACCTTC
once	TRBV7-6	TRBJ2-1	TRBD1	CASSFGTGGRSSYNEQFF	TGTGCCAGCAGCTTCGGGACAGGGGGTCGAAGCTCCTACAATGAGCAGTTCTTC
.	TRBV4-2	TRBJ2-1	TRBD2	CASSQASGTSGTYNEQFF	TGTGCCAGCAGCCAAGCCTCGGGGACTAGCGGGACCTACAATGAGCAGTTCTTC
.	TRBV15	TRBJ2-7	TRBD1	CATSRVPRGLDEQYF	TGTGCCACCAGCAGAGTTCCCAGGGGGCTAGACGAGCAGTACTTC
.	TRBV30	TRBJ1-2	.	CAWVRGYGYTF	TGTGCCTGGGTGAGGGGATATGGCTACACCTTC
.	TRBV4-1	TRBJ2-7	.	CASSPTITGIWYEQYF	TGCGCCAGCAGCCCCACAATAACGGGAATATGGTACGAGCAGTACTTC